Below are 29 T cell receptor beta chains sequenced from a single sample in a study of CD8 T cells in Susac syndrome. A quantity of about 0.45 to 1 ug RNA underwent reverse transcription using random hexamers. TCRdb processed the immunoSEQ multiplex PCR reads anew with MiXCR; each CDR3 protein has one entry. The sample includes about 430,000 distinct CDR3 sequences, 85% to 90% of them seen just once. The specimen sequenced was CD8+ T cells from PBMCs. The receptors originated from a human donor with multiple sclerosis.

The gene calls are TRBV7-2 and TRBJ2-5, with 14 positions matching TRBD2. The CDR3 has 16 amino acids. J gave up 5 bases and V 1 base, and 3 bases lay outside the gene matches. Germline CDR1 reads SGHTA; CDR2 reads FQGNSA. CDR3 bases: TGTGCCAGCAGCTTAGAGACTAGCGGGAGGGTGGAGACCCAGTACTTC. Amino acids: CASSLETSGRVETQYF.

The gene calls are TRBV19 and TRBJ2-7, with TRBD2 matching 10 bases. The ends lost 3 bases at V and 5 bases at J; junction bases unmatched: 4. Germline CDR1 and CDR2: LNHDA and SQIVND (reference sequence). This CDR3 contains 14 residues. CDR3 sequence reads: CASSMASGSDEQYF. In nucleotides, the CDR3 is TGTGCCAGTAGTATGGCTAGCGGGAGCGACGAGCAGTACTTC.

This chain links TRBV12-3 or TRBV12-4 with TRBJ1-2, with 7 bases matching TRBD1. The CDR3 is 15 amino acids. V shed 5 bases and J 7 bases; nucleotides not matched to a gene: 13. Here the CDR3 reads CASSLTGQLSAGYTF. The CDR3 bases are TGTGCCAGCAGTCTTACGGGACAGCTAAGCGCTGGCTACACCTTC.

The rearrangement joins TRBV7-6 to TRBJ1-2, with 7 bases that match TRBD1. The ends lost 2 bases at V and 2 bases at J; junction bases unmatched: 8. From germline, CDR1 is SGHVS and CDR2 FNYEAQ. CDR3 length: 16 residues. CDR3 loop: CASSLSPGTENYGYTF. The CDR3 DNA is TGTGCCAGCAGCTTAAGTCCCGGGACAGAGAACTATGGCTACACCTTC.

The genes are TRBV5-1 and TRBJ1-4; maybe TRBD1 (5 bases). The CDR3 spans 15 residues. V lost 4 bases to trimming and J lost 5 bases, with 15 bases between them. In germline, CDR1 is SGHRS, CDR2 YFSETQ. CDR3 sequence: CASSPGTETNEKLFF. The CDR3 bases are TGCGCCAGCAGCCCCGGGACGGAAACAAATGAAAAACTGTTTTTT.

The rearrangement uses TRBV7-9 and TRBJ1-4; 7 bases fit TRBD1. The CDR3 is 16 residues long. V lost 6 bases and J lost 6; bases outside the gene matches: 13. Germline lookup yields CDR1 SEHNR and CDR2 FQNEAQ (reference sequence). The CDR3 DNA reads as TGTGCCAGCAGTCTCACGACAGGGAGTAGGGATGAAAAACTGTTTTTT. Translated: CASSLTTGSRDEKLFF.

The chain is built from TRBV4-1 and TRBJ2-1, with 9 bases identical to TRBD1. The CDR3 runs 17 residues. Germline lookup yields CDR1 MGHRA and CDR2 YSYEKL. The V and J ends lost 0 bases and 1 base, in that order; junction bases with no gene match: 4. As DNA, the CDR3 is TGCGCCAGCAGCCAAGATGTTGACAGGGGGTCCTACAATGAGCAGTTCTTC. Translated: CASSQDVDRGSYNEQFF.

This chain joins TRBV10-2 and TRBJ2-2; no definite D call. The length of the CDR3 is 16 residues. Germline V gives CDR1 WSHSY, CDR2 SAAADI. V was pared by 2 bases and J by 0 bases, with 10 bases between. The CDR3 sequence: CASSEETPANTGELFF. The CDR3, as DNA: TGCGCCAGCAGTGAGGAGACACCTGCGAACACCGGGGAGCTGTTTTTT.

The gene calls are TRBV4-1 and TRBJ1-2, with 10 bases lining up with TRBD1. The CDR3 sequence is 13 residues long. CDR1 MGHRA and CDR2 YSYEKL come from the germline V gene. After removal of 8 bases from V and 4 bases from J, the junction contained 4 bases not matched to a gene. CDR3 protein: CASGTGAPYGYTF. DNA for the CDR3: TGCGCCAGCGGGACAGGGGCACCCTATGGCTACACCTTC.

This chain connects TRBV6-1 to TRBJ2-7, with 11 bases identical to TRBD2. This CDR3 region has 17 residues. From germline, CDR1 is MNHNS and CDR2 SASEGT. V lost 4 bases to trimming and J lost 1 base; unmatched junction nucleotides: 9. The chain's CDR3 is CASSGFTSGGGSYEQYF. The CDR3 DNA is TGTGCCAGCAGTGGATTCACTAGCGGGGGCGGATCCTACGAGCAGTACTTC.

The V and J genes are TRBV28 and TRBJ2-7, with D perhaps given as TRBD1 or TRBD2 (6 bases each). V was cut by 9 bases and J by 0 bases, with 15 bases left in between. This CDR3 has 14 residues. CDR1 and CDR2 from the germline V gene are MDHEN and SYDVKM. CDR3 residues: CARGERGLSYEQYF. In DNA form, the CDR3 reads TGTGCCAGGGGTGAACGGGGGCTCTCCTACGAGCAGTACTTC. Using reference TRBV28 and TRBJ2-7 for the parts outside the CDR3, the full variable domain is DVKVTQSSRYLVKRTGEKVFLECVQDMDHENMFWYRQDPGLGLRLIYFSYDVKMKEKGDIPEGYSVSREKKERFSLILESASTNQTSMYLCARGERGLSYEQYFGPGTRLTVT.

This chain joins TRBV6-6 and TRBJ1-2, with D perhaps matching TRBD1 (5 bases). Germline V CDR1 and CDR2: MNHNY, SVGAGI (reference sequence). This CDR3 has 15 amino acids. The V end was cut by 0 bases, the J end by 2 bases, with 10 bases between. The CDR3 nucleotides are TGTGCCAGCAGTTACTCGTTGGGGGACAACTATGGCTACACCTTC. Protein sequence: CASSYSLGDNYGYTF.

The chain recombines TRBV29-1 with TRBJ2-7; tentatively, D is TRBD1 (6 bases). Germline V gene data show CDR1 as SQVTM and CDR2 as ANQGSEA. The CDR3 loop spans 13 amino acids. V lost 5 bases and J 5 bases, leaving 16 bases between the germline ends. CDR3 protein: CSVLTGQRHEQYF. DNA for the CDR3: TGCAGCGTTTTGACAGGTCAGCGCCACGAGCAGTACTTC.

The rearrangement joins TRBV19 to TRBJ1-2, with 9 bases that match TRBD1. V shed 10 bases, J shed 5 bases, and the junction held 2 bases outside the gene matches. This CDR3 has 11 amino acids. Germline loops: CDR1 LNHDA, CDR2 SQIVND (reference sequence). CDR3 in amino acids: CATGTGYGYTF. The CDR3 DNA sequence: TGTGCCACCGGGACAGGGTATGGCTACACCTTC.

The chain joins TRBV14 to TRBJ2-7; TRBD1 might be the D (5 bases). The CDR3 consists of 15 residues. The germline CDR1 and CDR2 sequences are SGHDN and FVKESK. V was clipped by 1 base and J by 0 bases, with 10 bases between them. The DNA for the CDR3 is TGTGCCAGCAGCCAAGTGCAGGGTCCCTCCTACGAGCAGTACTTC. Residues: CASSQVQGPSYEQYF.

The V gene is TRBV29-1, the J gene TRBJ2-1; 11 bases are a match to TRBD2. Germline CDR1 is SQVTM and CDR2 is ANQGSEA. The CDR3 has 14 residues. Trimming cost V 5 bases and J 7 bases; bases outside gene matches: 7. Here the CDR3 DNA reads TGCAGCGTTCATAGCGGGAGGGCGAGGAATGAGCAGTTCTTC. Amino acid sequence: CSVHSGRARNEQFF.

The CDR3 sequence is CAWTNGGSLNEQFF. As DNA, the CDR3 is TGTGCCTGGACGAACGGCGGGTCGTTGAATGAGCAGTTCTTC. The genes are TRBV30 and TRBJ2-1, with D tentatively TRBD2 (5 bases). The V and J ends lost 4 bases and 7 bases respectively, with 17 bases between them. CDR3 length equals 14 residues. Germline CDR1 is GTSNPN and CDR2 is SVGIG (reference sequence).

The V call is TRBV7-9, the J call TRBJ1-1, with TRBD1 matching 8 bases. Germline assignment: CDR1 SEHNR and CDR2 FQNEAQ (reference sequence). The CDR3 has 18 amino acids. Losses at the gene ends were 6 bases for V and 0 bases for J; bases not matched to a gene: 15. CDR3 residues: CASRVAVGTGKMNTEAFF. The DNA of the CDR3 is TGTGCCAGCAGGGTTGCCGTTGGGACAGGAAAAATGAACACTGAAGCTTTCTTT.

This sequence joins TRBV2 and TRBJ1-1; tentatively, D is TRBD1 (6 bases). This CDR3 spans 15 amino acids. Germline loops: CDR1 SNHLY, CDR2 FYNNEI. V shed 2 bases and J shed 1 base, with 11 bases lying between them. CDR3 residues: CASSEYREANTEAFF. Written as DNA, the CDR3 is TGTGCCAGCAGTGAATACAGGGAGGCGAACACTGAAGCTTTCTTT.

The chain links TRBV6-1 to TRBJ2-1, with 7 bases identical to TRBD2. Germline V CDR1 and CDR2: MNHNS, SASEGT. CDR3 length: 17 amino acids. V trimming: 6 bases; J trimming: 4 bases; junction bases outside the gene matches: 15. DNA of the CDR3: TGTGCCAGCAGCCCAACCGCTAGCGGTGGATTTTACAATGAGCAGTTCTTC. This gives the protein CASSPTASGGFYNEQFF.

To note about this clonotype: The junction shows a germline mismatch at one end, possibly a read error. The chain recombines TRBV27 with TRBJ2-7; no firm D call. CDR3 length: 12 amino acids. The germline gives CDR1 MNHEY, CDR2 SMNVEV (reference sequence). CDR3 DNA sequence: TGTGCCAGCAGCCCTCCGTCCTACGGGCAGTACTTC. This codes for CASSPPSYGQYF.

The J gene is TRBJ1-1, the V gene TRBV29-1; maybe TRBD1 (5 bases). Looked up from germline, CDR1 is SQVTM and CDR2 is ANQGSEA. The CDR3 sequence is 13 residues long. Trimming shortened V by 8 bases and J by 1 base, and 14 bases separated the two germline ends. The CDR3, as DNA: TGCAGCTCAGGTGGGGGGGAGAACACTGAAGCTTTCTTT. Translation gives CSSGGGENTEAFF.

This clonotype turned up a few times. The V and J genes are TRBV6-1 and TRBJ1-2; 7 bases line up with TRBD1. V shed 5 bases, J shed 3 bases, and the junction held 3 bases outside the gene matches. The CDR3 extends over 13 amino acids. Germline V CDR1 and CDR2: MNHNS, SASEGT. CDR3 nucleotide sequence: TGTGCCAGCAGTTCCGACAGGGACTATGGCTACACCTTC. Amino acid sequence: CASSSDRDYGYTF.

This sequence joins TRBV27 and TRBJ2-1; 8 nucleotides agree with TRBD2. This CDR3 is 15 amino acids long. The ends lost 6 bases at V and 5 bases at J; junction bases unmatched: 9. Per germline, CDR1 MNHEY and CDR2 SMNVEV (reference sequence). The CDR3 nucleotides are TGTGCCAGCAGCCTTCGGGCAGCGGGGGACAATGAGCAGTTCTTC. Its translation is CASSLRAAGDNEQFF.

The CDR3 DNA sequence: TGTGCCAGCAGTTTCAAGGGGGAGAGGGGCCAAGAGACCCAGTACTTC. Amino acids: CASSFKGERGQETQYF. V and J are TRBV28 and TRBJ2-5; D is perhaps TRBD1 (6 bases). The CDR3 spans 16 residues. V lost 3 bases to trimming and J lost 1 base, with 15 bases between them. The germline gives CDR1 MDHEN, CDR2 SYDVKM.

CDR3 amino acids: CASSPPGLAEGPGNEQFF. In DNA form, the CDR3 reads TGTGCCAGCAGCCCACCGGGACTAGCGGAGGGGCCGGGGAATGAGCAGTTCTTC. The J gene is TRBJ2-1, the V gene TRBV28; 11 bases map to TRBD2. There are 18 residues in the CDR3. Germline CDR1 reads MDHEN; CDR2 reads SYDVKM. V lost 6 bases to trimming and J lost 7 bases; unmatched junction nucleotides: 17.

The rearrangement uses TRBV30 and TRBJ2-7, with a weak D call TRBD1 (6 bases). The germline gives CDR1 GTSNPN, CDR2 SVGIG (reference sequence). The CDR3 extends over 14 amino acids. V gave up 1 base and J gave up 3 bases, with 13 bases separating them. The CDR3, as DNA: TGTGCCTGGAGTGGACAGGTGGTGTTCTACGAGCAGTACTTC. Translating it yields CAWSGQVVFYEQYF.

The V and J genes are TRBV28 and TRBJ2-3, with 7 bases aligning to TRBD2. In germline, CDR1 is MDHEN, CDR2 SYDVKM. V gave up 2 bases and J gave up 4 bases; unmatched junction bases: 9. The CDR3 is 16 residues long. CDR3 loop: CASSLILVAGPDTQYF. The CDR3 nucleotides are TGTGCCAGCAGTTTAATACTAGTAGCGGGCCCAGATACGCAGTATTTT.

The rearrangement joins TRBV12-3 or TRBV12-4 to TRBJ1-5; 8 nucleotides line up with TRBD1. After removal of 6 bases from V and 7 bases from J, the junction contained 8 bases not matched to a gene. This CDR3 has 14 amino acids. CDR3 sequence: CASSHGQGLQPQHF. The CDR3 nucleotides are TGTGCCAGCAGCCATGGACAGGGCCTGCAGCCCCAGCATTTT.